This TCR beta chain was identified in a study of cytomegalovirus exposure and HLA in healthy donors. Overall study results and limits: In vitro checks showed that a few CMV-associated chains really do target CMV antigens. TCR association rates varied by HLA locus in a later analysis, with DRB1 highest and HLA-C lowest. A highly shared variant cluster was judged a likely technical artifact.

This CDR3 spans 13 amino acids. Germline loops: CDR1 LNHDA, CDR2 SQIVND (reference sequence). V was clipped by 8 bases and J by 2 bases, with 10 bases between them. Details on this clone: The antigen is not known.

This PCR relied on a set of 60 Vbeta primers and 13 Jbeta primers. The data were produced by immunoSEQ multiplex PCR, yet TCRdb's version contains in-frame clones alone and is incomplete. Of some 190,000 clones in the sample, 76% were seen once. V is TRBV19 and J is TRBJ2-1; D remains unclear. The TCR was taken from a man between 18 and 35 years old in good health and CMV-seronegative. The sample comprised PBMCs. CDR3 DNA sequence: TGTGCCAGTGCTTATCGGGCCTACAATGAGCAGTTCTTC. It specifies CASAYRAYNEQFF.